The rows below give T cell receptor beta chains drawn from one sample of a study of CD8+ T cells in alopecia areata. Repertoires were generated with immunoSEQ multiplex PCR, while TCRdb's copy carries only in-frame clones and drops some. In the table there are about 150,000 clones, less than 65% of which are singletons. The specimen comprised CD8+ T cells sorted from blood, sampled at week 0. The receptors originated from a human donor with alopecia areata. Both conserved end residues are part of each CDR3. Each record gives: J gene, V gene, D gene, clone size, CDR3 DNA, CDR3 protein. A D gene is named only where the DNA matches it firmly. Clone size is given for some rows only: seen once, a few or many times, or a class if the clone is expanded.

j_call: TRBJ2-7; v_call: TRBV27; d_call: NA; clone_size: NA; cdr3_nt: TGTGCCAGCAGTTTATCGGCAGACAGAACGCCCTACGAGCAGTACTTC; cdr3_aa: CASSLSADRTPYEQYF
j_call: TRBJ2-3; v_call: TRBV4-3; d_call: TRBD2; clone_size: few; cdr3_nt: TGCGCCAGCAGCCAAGACTCTAGCGGGGCTTCAGATACGCAGTATTTT; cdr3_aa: CASSQDSSGASDTQYF
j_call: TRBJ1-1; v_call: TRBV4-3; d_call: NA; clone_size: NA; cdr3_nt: TGCGCCAGCAGCCAATCGGGAGAGAACACTGAAGCTTTCTTT; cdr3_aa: CASSQSGENTEAFF
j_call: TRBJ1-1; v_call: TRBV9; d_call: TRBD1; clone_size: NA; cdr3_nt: TGTGCCAGCAGCACCCGACAGGGCGTGAACACTGAAGCTTTCTTT; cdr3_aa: CASSTRQGVNTEAFF
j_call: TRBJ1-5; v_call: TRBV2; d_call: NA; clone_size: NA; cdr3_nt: TGTGCCAGCAGTTCCGGCCTCTCGAGCAATCAGCCCCAGCATTTT; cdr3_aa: CASSSGLSSNQPQHF
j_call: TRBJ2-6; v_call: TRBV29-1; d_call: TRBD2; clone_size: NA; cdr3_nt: TGCAGCGTTGTAGTTCGGGAGGGGACTGGGGCCAACGTCCTGACTTTC; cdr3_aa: CSVVVREGTGANVLTF
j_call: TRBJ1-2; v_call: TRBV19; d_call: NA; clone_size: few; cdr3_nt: TGTGCCAGTAGTATAAAAGGGGTCCATAACTATGGCTACACCTTC; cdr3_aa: CASSIKGVHNYGYTF
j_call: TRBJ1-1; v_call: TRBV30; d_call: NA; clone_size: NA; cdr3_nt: TGTGCCTGGAGTGGGGGTCCGAACACTGAAGCTTTCTTT; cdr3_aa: CAWSGGPNTEAFF
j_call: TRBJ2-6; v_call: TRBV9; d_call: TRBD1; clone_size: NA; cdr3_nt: TGTGCCAGCAGCACCCGACAGGGCTCCGGGGCCAACGTCCTGACTTTC; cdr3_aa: CASSTRQGSGANVLTF
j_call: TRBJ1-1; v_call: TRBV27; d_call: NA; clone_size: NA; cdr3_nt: TGTGCCAGCAGTTTCACACTAGGGGGCACTGAAGCTTTCTTT; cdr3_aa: CASSFTLGGTEAFF
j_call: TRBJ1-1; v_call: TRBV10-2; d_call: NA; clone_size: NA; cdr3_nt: TGCGCCAGCTCCGGAGAGGGTAGCGGCACTGAAGCTTTCTTT; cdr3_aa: CASSGEGSGTEAFF
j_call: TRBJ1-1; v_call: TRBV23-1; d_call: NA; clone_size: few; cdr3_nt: TGCGCCAGCAGTCCACCCATCGCAGGGAGATACACTGAAGCTTTCTTT; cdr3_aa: CASSPPIAGRYTEAFF
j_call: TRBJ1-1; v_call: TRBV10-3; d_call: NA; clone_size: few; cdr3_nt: TGTGCCATCAGTGATACGGGCGGGGAAACTGAAGCTTTCTTT; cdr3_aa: CAISDTGGETEAFF
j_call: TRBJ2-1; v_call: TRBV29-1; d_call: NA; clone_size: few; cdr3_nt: TGCAGCGTTTGTTTCATGGGGGACTTCACCAATGAGCAGTTCTTC; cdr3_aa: CSVCFMGDFTNEQFF
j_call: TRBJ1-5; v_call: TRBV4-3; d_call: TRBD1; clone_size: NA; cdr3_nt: TGCGCCAGCAGCCAAGAAAGGGGGACAGGGGCCAATCAGCCCCAGCATTTT; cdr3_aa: CASSQERGTGANQPQHF
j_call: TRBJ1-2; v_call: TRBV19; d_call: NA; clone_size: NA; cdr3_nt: TGTGCCAGTAGCGCGACAGTCATCAATGGCTACACCTTC; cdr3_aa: CASSATVINGYTF
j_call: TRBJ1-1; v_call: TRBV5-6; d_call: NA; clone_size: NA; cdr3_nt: TGTGCCAGCAGCTTAGTTAGGTCTAACACTGAAGCTTTCTTT; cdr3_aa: CASSLVRSNTEAFF
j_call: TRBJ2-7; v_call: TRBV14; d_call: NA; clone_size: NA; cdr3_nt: TGTGCCAGCAGCCAGGAGGGCAGTCTAAAGGAGCAGTACTTC; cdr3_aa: CASSQEGSLKEQYF
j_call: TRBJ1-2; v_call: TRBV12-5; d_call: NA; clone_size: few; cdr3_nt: TGTGCTAGTGGTTTGGACCCACCAGGGAACTATGGCTACACCTTC; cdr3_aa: CASGLDPPGNYGYTF
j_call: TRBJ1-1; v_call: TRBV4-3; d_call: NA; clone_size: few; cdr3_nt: TGCGCCAGCAGCCCCGGACAGTCTCTGAACACTGAAGCTTTCTTT; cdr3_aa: CASSPGQSLNTEAFF
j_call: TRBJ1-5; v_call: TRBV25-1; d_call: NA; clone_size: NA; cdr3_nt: TGTGCCAGCAGTGAATCCTTTGATCAGCCCCAGCATTTT; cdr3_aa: CASSESFDQPQHF
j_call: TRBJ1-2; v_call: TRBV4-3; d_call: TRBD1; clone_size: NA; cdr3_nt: TGCGCCAGCAGCCGAGACAGGGAGGCCTTCTATGGCTACACCTTC; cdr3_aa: CASSRDREAFYGYTF
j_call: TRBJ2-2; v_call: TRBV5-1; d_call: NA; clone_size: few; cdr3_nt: TGCGCCAGCAGCCAGGGACCATCCGGGGAGCTGTTTTTT; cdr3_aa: CASSQGPSGELFF
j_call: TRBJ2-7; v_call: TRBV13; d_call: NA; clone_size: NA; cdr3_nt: TGTGCCAGCAGCTTACGGTTTGACGAGCAGTACTTC; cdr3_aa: CASSLRFDEQYF
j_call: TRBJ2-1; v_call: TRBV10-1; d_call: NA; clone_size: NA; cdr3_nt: TGCGCCAGCAGTGACGGCGGGAACTCCTACAATGAGCAGTTCTTC; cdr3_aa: CASSDGGNSYNEQFF
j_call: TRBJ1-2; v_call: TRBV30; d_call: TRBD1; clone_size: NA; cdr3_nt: TGTGCCTGGAGTGTCGCCCCGGACAGGTTTGGCTACACCTTC; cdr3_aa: CAWSVAPDRFGYTF
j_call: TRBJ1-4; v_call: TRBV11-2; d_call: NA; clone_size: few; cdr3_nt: TGTGCCAGCAGCTCCCCGAATAATGAAAAATGGGGACTGTTTTTT; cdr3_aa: CASSSPNNEKWGLFF
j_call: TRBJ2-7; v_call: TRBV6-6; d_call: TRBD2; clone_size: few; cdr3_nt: TGTGCCAGCAGTTACTCGCGGGAGGCGGGGGGATTGGACTTC; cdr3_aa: CASSYSREAGGLDF
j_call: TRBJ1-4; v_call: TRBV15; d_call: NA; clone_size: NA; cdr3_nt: TGTGCCACGGGAGACGGATCTAATGAAAAACTGTTTTTT; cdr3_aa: CATGDGSNEKLFF
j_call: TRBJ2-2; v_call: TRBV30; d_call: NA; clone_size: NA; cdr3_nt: TGTGCCTGGAGTGAGGTGGACACCGGGGAGCTGTTTTTT; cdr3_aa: CAWSEVDTGELFF
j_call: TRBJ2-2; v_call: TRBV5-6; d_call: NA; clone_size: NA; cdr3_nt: TGTGCCAGCAGCTCAACTGAGACCGGGGAGCTGTTTTTT; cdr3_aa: CASSSTETGELFF
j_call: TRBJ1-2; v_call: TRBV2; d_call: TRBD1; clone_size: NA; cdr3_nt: TGTGCCAGCAGACCGGGACAGGGGAGCTATGGCTACACCTTC; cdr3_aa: CASRPGQGSYGYTF
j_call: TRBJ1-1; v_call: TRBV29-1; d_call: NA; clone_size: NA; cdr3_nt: TGCAGCGTTGATGAAGCTTTCTTT; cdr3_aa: CSVDEAFF
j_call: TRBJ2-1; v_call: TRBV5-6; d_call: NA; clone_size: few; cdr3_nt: TGTGCCAGCAGCTTAGTCTCGGGGGATGAGCAGTTCTTC; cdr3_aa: CASSLVSGDEQFF
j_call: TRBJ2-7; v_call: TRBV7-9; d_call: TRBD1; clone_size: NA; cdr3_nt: TGTGCCAGCACCATGGGTGGGACAGGGCTCTACGAGCAGTACTTC; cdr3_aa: CASTMGGTGLYEQYF
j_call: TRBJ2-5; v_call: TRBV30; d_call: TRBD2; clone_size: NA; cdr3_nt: TGTGCCTGGAGTGGTAGCGGGGGGTTAGAGACCCAGTACTTC; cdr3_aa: CAWSGSGGLETQYF
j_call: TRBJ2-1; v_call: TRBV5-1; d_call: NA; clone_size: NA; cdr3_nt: TGCGCCAGCAGCTTGAGTGATGACAAACCCTACAATGAGCAGTTCTTC; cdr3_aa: CASSLSDDKPYNEQFF
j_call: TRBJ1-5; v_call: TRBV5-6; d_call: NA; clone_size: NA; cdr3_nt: TGTGCCAGCAGCGTTACAGGGAATCAGCCCCAGCATTTT; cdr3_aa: CASSVTGNQPQHF
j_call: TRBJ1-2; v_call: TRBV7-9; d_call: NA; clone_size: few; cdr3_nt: TGTGCCAGCACCAAAACCGGGGCCTGGGATTACACCTTC; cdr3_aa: CASTKTGAWDYTF
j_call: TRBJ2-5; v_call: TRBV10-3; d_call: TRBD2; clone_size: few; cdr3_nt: TGTGCCATCAGTGAGTCTCGGACTAGCGGGACCCAGTACTTC; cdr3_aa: CAISESRTSGTQYF
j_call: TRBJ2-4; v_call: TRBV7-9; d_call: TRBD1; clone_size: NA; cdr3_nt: TGTGCCAGCAGCTTAGGGGACAGTGGGTTAAACATTCAGTACTTC; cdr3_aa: CASSLGDSGLNIQYF
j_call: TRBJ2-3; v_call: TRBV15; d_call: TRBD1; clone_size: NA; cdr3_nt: TGTGCCACCAGTAGCACAGGGGGCTCTGCAGATACGCAGTATTTT; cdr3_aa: CATSSTGGSADTQYF
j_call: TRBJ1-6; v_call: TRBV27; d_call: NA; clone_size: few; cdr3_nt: TGTGCCAGTACAGGATTGGGCGACGGGTCCTATAATTCACCCCTCCACTTT; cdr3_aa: CASTGLGDGSYNSPLHF
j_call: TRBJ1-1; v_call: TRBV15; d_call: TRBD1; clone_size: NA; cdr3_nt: TGTGCCACCAGCTTGGGGACAGGGATGGGGAACACTGAAGCTTTCTTT; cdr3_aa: CATSLGTGMGNTEAFF
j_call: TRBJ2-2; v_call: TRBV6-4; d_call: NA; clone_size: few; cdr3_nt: TGTGCCAGCAGTGACGGAGTGGGGTTCGGCGGGGAGCTGTTTTTT; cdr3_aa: CASSDGVGFGGELFF
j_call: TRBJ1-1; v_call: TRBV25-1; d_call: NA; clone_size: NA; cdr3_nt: TGTGCCAGCGGCCACGCTAACACTGAAGCTTTCTTT; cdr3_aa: CASGHANTEAFF
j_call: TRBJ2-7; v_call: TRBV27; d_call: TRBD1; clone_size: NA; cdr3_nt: TGTGCCAGCAGTTTCGCGACAGGGGGCTCCGAGCAGTACTTC; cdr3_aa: CASSFATGGSEQYF
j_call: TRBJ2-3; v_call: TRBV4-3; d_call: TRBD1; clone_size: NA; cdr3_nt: TGCGCCAGCAGCGTCGACAGGGAGCCAGATACGCAGTATTTT; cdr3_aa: CASSVDREPDTQYF